This record covers a single T cell receptor (beta chain). The antigen it recognizes is unknown. No much larger clone is present one base from it, and per-base qualities are unavailable. The cohort consisted of fewer than 700 healthy bone marrow donors. All cohort members were sampled while nominally healthy, although unrecorded immune exposures were likely present. The donor tested CMV seropositive and was one of the 289 seropositive cohort members. A peripheral blood sample was collected from each donor, and TCR beta sequencing was performed on peripheral blood mononuclear cells. Genomic DNA was extracted from the blood cell samples with the Qiagen DNeasy Blood Extraction Kit. At the junction V is shortened by 2 bases and J by 0 bases; bases outside the gene matches: 3. Via the germline V gene (reference sequence), CDR1 is MNHEY and CDR2 SMNVEV. The CDR3 goes from the cysteine to the phenylalanine over 17 residues. Just CDR3 DNA is preserved here, 51 bases in frame from base 1.

This sample stems from a study of cytomegalovirus exposure and HLA in healthy donors (TCRdb year 2017). Study-wide context: In an earlier analysis of under 600 of the donors, 250 to 300 Gb of sequence data and about 110 million unique TCR beta sequences from about 179 million T cells were reported. An earlier analysis of nearly 600 of the donors applied high-throughput TCR beta sequencing to assess whether each TCR beta V gene segment acted as functional or pseudogenic. The T cell repertoires of 666 subjects were profiled by immunosequencing and related to cytomegalovirus serostatus. In addition to the first cohort of 500 to 850 subjects, a separate validation cohort of 100 to 150 different subjects was used. A later genetic analysis took genome-wide SNP genotypes for about 65% of the roughly 670 donors and used that subset as a discovery cohort. Every repertoire in the discovery cohort had been generated on one and the same sequencing platform. Alongside the repertoire data, information on donor age, sex, ethnicity and CMV serostatus was compiled. Because of strong linkage in the cohort, roughly five DR-DQ haplotypes were treated as single units for association and clustering. The aim of the study was to test whether cataloging public T cell receptors could identify signatures of past pathogen exposure. Among the roughly 390 genotyped donors, approximately 82% belonged to the genetic ancestry cluster associated with self-reported Caucasian donors. Class I and class II HLA loci were covered by the typing at four-digit resolution. To predict cytomegalovirus infection status, the study combined high-throughput TCR immunosequencing, statistical association of individual TCRs with disease status, and machine learning. To study patterns of TCR occurrence, a later analysis re-analyzed previously published TCR beta repertoires from around 700 donors and added high-resolution HLA genotyping. About 320 gigabases of sequencing data and approximately 93 million unique TCR sequences were included in an early release covering 550 to 650 HLA-typed donors. Typing coverage differed by locus: A, B, C, DRB1 and DQB1 were typed in roughly 620-630 donors, DQA1 in approximately 520, DPA1 in over 600, and DPB1 in just under 490. Across some 400 genotyped donors of the cohort, an average of approximately 200,000 unique TCR beta nucleotide sequences per donor were sequenced, and roughly 20% of those sequences were non-productive. Rather than using new phenotypic data, the later analysis identified candidate immune exposures from TCR beta sequences and from how often those sequences occurred across donors.

The method was the immunoSEQ multiplex PCR assay. For the multiplex PCR, a mixture combining 60 forward primers for TCR Vbeta segments and 13 reverse primers for TCR Jbeta segments was used. The CDR3 region of rearranged TCR beta genes was amplified from genomic DNA with a multiplex PCR assay. On the Illumina HiSeq System, the amplified TCR beta libraries were sequenced as 87-base-pair reads. The authors' analysis ran thus. A later analysis tallied some 79 million unique TCR beta chains across the approximately 670 repertoires, and around 12 million of those chains were shared by two or more donors. A nearest-neighbor algorithm error-corrected the raw reads and collapsed the reads into unique sequences, merging closely related sequences to remove PCR and sequencing errors. To assign V, D and J gene segments, CDR3 sequences were aligned to IMGT reference sequences. For a sequence to be retained, a match of at least six nucleotides was required to both a V gene segment and a J gene segment. Rearrangements were classified as productive when the CDR3 lacked stop codons and remained in frame with V and J, and all other rearrangements were classified as non-productive. Following IMGT convention, CDR3 was defined as the stretch from the second conserved V-encoded cysteine up to the conserved J-encoded phenylalanine. The earlier analysis of 450 to 750 of the donors excluded any sequence lacking an unambiguous match to a single V gene segment. An earlier analysis of about 600 of the donors called V segments functional above 56.7% productive rearrangements and segregating when the between-donor standard deviation exceeded 5%. To diagnose cytomegalovirus status from the catalog of TCR beta chain sequences, a statistical classification framework was built. V and J gene assignment, in a later analysis, came from comparing TCR nucleotide sequences with IMGT/GENE-DB human TR gene sequences. Using the TCRdist pipeline, a later analysis assigned CDR3 sequences along with most-parsimonious VDJ recombination scenarios. In a later analysis, each TCR beta chain was defined by its CDR3 amino acid sequence together with its V-gene family, and reads lacking a unique V-gene family were excluded. A later analysis removed several hundred highly shared, low-generation-probability nucleotide sequences to deal with suspected cross-contamination and a sequencing artifact. For each public chain, a later analysis derived a clonal expansion index from normalized ranks of inferred template counts within each repertoire. In a later analysis, generation probabilities were computed using a VDJ recombination model fitted to out-of-frame rearrangements, and the results were checked against IGoR. Hypergeometric tests were used in a later analysis to score TCR-TCR, TCR-HLA and TCR-CMV co-occurrence, with a repertoire-size bias correction applied to the TCR pairs. In a later analysis, false discovery rates were estimated by permuting HLA or CMV assignments 20 times. In a later analysis, co-occurring TCRs were grouped using DBSCAN, with TCRdist sequence similarity added in when clustering inside HLA-allele-positive subsets. Repertoires with fewer than 30,000 or more than 120,000 public chains were left out of co-occurrence clustering, as were five repertoires with anomalous nucleotide sharing. The table comes from immuneACCESS by way of TCRdb, which keeps in-frame sequences with V and J called. Part of the clones is missing from these tables; in studies checked, under half for an unresolved V gene and the rest for unknown reasons. Clonal size and the V and J genes are those of that table, whereas D and trimming came from the DNA. In all, the sample holds under 200,000 clones, and more than 60% of those were seen once. About 3.1% of the sample is taken by the ten largest.

Study-wide findings and limitations: Only TCR beta chains were sequenced in this cohort, and the absence of alpha or paired-chain data limited detectable features. A further reported finding was that TCR beta sequences accurately predicted the HLA-A and HLA-B alleles for most subjects in the first cohort. Presence/absence analyses assumed roughly uniform sequencing depth across donors, an assumption that may not hold. Cytomegalovirus status was reported to be diagnosed by the classifier with high specificity and sensitivity in both the original and validation cohorts. Specific HLA alleles were associated with over 15,000 TCR beta sequences at a false discovery rate of 0.05 in a later analysis. CMV serostatus was the only immune exposure information available for the cohort. According to a later analysis, TCR association rates differed among HLA loci, with DRB1 alleles showing the most associated TCRs and HLA-C alleles showing the fewest. Correlated functional status among segregating V segments might reflect linkage disequilibrium, but an unknown experimental factor could not be ruled out. The study listed 150 to 200 TCR beta chains as associated with cytomegalovirus. Because counts were too low, seventeen rarely observed V segments, including chromosome 9 orphons, were excluded from the earlier analysis of 587 of the donors. V-gene and J-gene trimming of TCR beta chains was associated with a missense DCLRE1C variant in a later genetic analysis, and the association was replicated in an independent cohort. Most TCR sequences were observed very rarely across donors, whereas some public TCRs were present in many individuals. When HLA alleles, especially DR and DQ, strongly co-occurred, TCR associations were difficult to assign to individual alleles. A cluster of highly shared sequence variants was judged likely to represent a technical artifact of the sequencing pipeline. In an earlier analysis of some 500 of the donors, most TCR beta V segments appeared in productive rearrangements about 87% or about 30% of the time, broadly matching IMGT annotations. According to a later analysis, parvovirus B19, influenza, CMV and Epstein-Barr virus appeared linked to several top co-occurrence clusters. Because HLA typing was unavailable for some donors at each locus, only the typed subset was used in association tests. The 87-base-pair reads could not distinguish some IMGT-functional V segments, including TRBV6-2 and TRBV6-3, so those segments were excluded. In a later analysis, most CMV-associated TCR beta chains were found to appear HLA-restricted, with HLA associations seemingly driven largely by CMV exposure. The authors suggested that the approach could potentially be generalized to other disease states and immunological phenotypes. In vitro tests confirmed that a few of the cytomegalovirus-associated TCR beta chains recognize cytomegalovirus antigens. In a later analysis, HLA-associated TCR beta chains were found to be more clonally expanded and to have lower generation probabilities than equally common non-associated chains. According to a later genetic analysis, donors in an Asian-associated ancestry cluster had fewer N-insertions in productive TCRs than the approximately 610-donor mean.

The sequence is built from TRBV27 and TRBJ2-7; TRBD2 fits 14 bases in the junction. The sample consisted of PBMCs. This sequence was found in a woman aged 50 to 60 in good health and CMV-seropositive. At the DNA level, the sequence is TGTGCCAGCAGTTTAAGGGGGACTAGCGGGAGCTCCTACGAGCAGTACTTC. This yields the protein CASSLRGTSGSSYEQYF.